The present T cell receptor beta chain was sequenced within a study of siplizumab effects on memory and regulatory T cells. It was at 37°C and for 6 days that the mixed lymphocyte reaction cells were cocultured. In this sample, this clone turned up a few times. Its antigen is still unknown. The repertoire was sequenced with immunoSEQ multiplex PCR; TCRdb's copy has only in-frame clones and lacks some. The sample records approximately 20,000 clones, approximately 44% being singletons. Sequencing was carried out using CFSE-low (dividing) CD4+ T cells sorted from an allogeneic mixed lymphocyte reaction. This receptor was identified in a human donor in good health; the cells came from an allogeneic mixed lymphocyte reaction. Some clones in this sample may be carry-over from other donors' samples.

Written as DNA, the CDR3 is TGTGCCAGCAGCTTAGGCGGGAGAGGCCTCGGGGAGCTGTTTTTT. It yields the protein CASSLGGRGLGELFF. The chain joins TRBV7-9 to TRBJ2-2; 7 bases are shared with TRBD2. V shed 1 base, J shed 7 bases, and the junction held 6 bases outside the gene matches. CDR3 length: 15 residues. The germline gives CDR1 SEHNR, CDR2 FQNEAQ (reference sequence).